This passage covers 10 T cell receptor beta chains from one sample sequenced in a study of control samples from healthy donors and cancer patients. Here immunoSEQ multiplex PCR was the method, and the copy in TCRdb shows in-frame clones only, minus some. The repertoire includes roughly 150,000 clones, around 90% of them detected once, and about 0.73% sits in the top ten. Sequenced: blood. The receptors originated from a woman younger than 45 in good health.

This chain links TRBV19 with TRBJ1-5; TRBD1 aligns across 7 bases. This CDR3 contains 14 residues. Germline V CDR1 and CDR2: LNHDA, SQIVND (reference sequence). V lost 6 bases, J lost 6 bases, and 8 bases stayed unmatched. CDR3 region: CASSHQGDRQPQHF. The CDR3 bases are TGTGCCAGTAGCCACCAGGGGGATCGTCAGCCCCAGCATTTT.

This clone was observed a handful of times. The V call is TRBV27, the J call TRBJ2-2; the D is unclear. V lost 0 bases to trimming and J lost 2 bases, with 10 bases between them. Germline CDR1 MNHEY, CDR2 SMNVEV (reference sequence). The CDR3 consists of 16 residues. The CDR3 spells CASSLSRARNTGELFF. CDR3 coding DNA: TGTGCCAGCAGTTTATCGCGAGCAAGAAACACCGGGGAGCTGTTTTTT.

This chain joins TRBV12-3 or TRBV12-4 and TRBJ2-7; no clear D. CDR3 length: 11 residues. V lost 6 bases and J lost 5, with 8 bases in between. CDR3 in DNA: TGTGCCAGCAGCCTCGCCCACGAGCAGTACTTC. Translated: CASSLAHEQYF.

This clone is a singleton in its sample. The chain couples TRBV12-5 to TRBJ2-5, with 10 bases matching TRBD2. Germline-derived CDR1 and CDR2 are LGHNT and FRNRAP. The CDR3 extends over 16 amino acids. V lost 0 bases and J lost 3; bases outside the gene matches: 4. The CDR3 nucleotides are TGTGCTAGTGGTTTGGTAGGTCTAGCGGGAGAAGAGACCCAGTACTTC. Translation: CASGLVGLAGEETQYF.

The rearrangement links TRBV19 to TRBJ2-3; D is perhaps TRBD1 or TRBD2 (5 bases each). Trimming cost V 2 bases and J 7 bases, with 13 bases left between them. The CDR3 has 14 residues. Per germline, CDR1 LNHDA and CDR2 SQIVND (reference sequence). Here the CDR3 DNA reads TGTGCCAGTAGTATATATGGGGGTCCACATACGCAGTATTTT. Residues: CASSIYGGPHTQYF.

The chain joins TRBV3-1 (or the pseudogene TRBV3-2) to TRBJ2-6, with D possibly matching TRBD2 (5 bases). Per the germline V gene, CDR1 is LGHDT and CDR2 is YNNKEL (reference sequence). CDR3 size: 15 residues. V lost 4 bases and J 4 bases, leaving 11 bases between the germline ends. The CDR3 DNA sequence: TGTGCCAGCAGCCGGAGGACGTCCGGGGCCAACGTCCTGACTTTC. This translates into CASSRRTSGANVLTF.

V usage is TRBV30 and J usage is TRBJ1-1, with no clear D. CDR3 length: 11 amino acids. V lost 3 bases to trimming and J lost 6 bases, with 8 bases between them. In germline, CDR1 is GTSNPN, CDR2 SVGIG (reference sequence). As DNA, the CDR3 is TGTGCCTGGAGGGGCTGGGCTGAAGCTTTCTTT. Its protein product is CAWRGWAEAFF.

This chain links TRBV5-5 with TRBJ2-7; D is unresolved. CDR1 is SGHKS and CDR2 is YYEKEE in the germline V gene (reference sequence). The CDR3 has 14 amino acids. V was cut by 0 bases and J by 0 bases, with 7 bases left in between. The CDR3 here is CASSLGRSSYEQYF. CDR3 sequence (DNA): TGTGCCAGCAGCTTGGGGCGGAGCTCCTACGAGCAGTACTTC. The full variable domain, its missing parts supplied by reference TRBV5-5 and TRBJ2-7, is DAGVTQSPTHLIKTRGQQVTLRCSPISGHKSVSWYQQVLGQGPQFIFQYYEKEERGRGNFPDRFSARQFPNYSSELNVNALLLGDSALYLCASSLGRSSYEQYFGPGTRLTVT.

The chain combines TRBV12-3 or TRBV12-4 with TRBJ1-4; no firm D call. The CDR3 covers 13 residues. Trimming took 8 bases from V and 0 from J, leaving 7 bases between them. As DNA, the CDR3 is TGTGCCAGCTCCCCCTCAACTAATGAAAAACTGTTTTTT. Its protein is CASSPSTNEKLFF.

On this clone itself: Relative to the germline gene, one junction end is altered; a read error may explain this. The chain links TRBV28 to TRBJ2-2; 14 bases are shared with TRBD2. This CDR3 comprises 19 residues. The germline CDR1 and CDR2 sequences are MDHEN and SYDVKM. The CDR3 reads CASSFLPSGLAGEHRGAVF. The CDR3 bases are TGTGCCAGCAGTTTCCTCCCCTCGGGACTAGCGGGAGAACACCGGGGAGCTGTTTTT.